This TCR beta chain emerged from a study of shared clonotypes between healthy human individuals. Study-level points and caveats: A handful of donors shared 4.5% to 6.5% of their naive CD4 clonotypes. It was the non-shared clonotypes that had lower generation probabilities than clonotypes shared by all four donors. Estimated richness values were generally larger in naive subsets than in memory subsets.

On sorted subsets, replicate PCRs used 150 to 250 ng DNA, or tens of thousands of T cell genomes. Generated by immunoSEQ multiplex PCR, the TCRdb table keeps only in-frame clones and is missing some. This table holds some 580,000 clones, 95% to 98% found once. This clone was observed once. The antigen remains undetermined. Naive CD8 cells comprised CD45RO-negative, CCR7-positively selected cells, excluding terminally differentiated effector memory CD45RA+ cells. Specimen: naive CD8+ T cells sorted from blood. The source is a man aged 25-45 years in good health.

The CDR3 DNA sequence: TGCAGCGTTGATAGGGCAATGGCCCTAGCGGGCACAGATACGCAGTATTTT. Its translation: CSVDRAMALAGTDTQYF. V is TRBV29-1 and J is TRBJ2-3; 7 bases line up with TRBD2. CDR3 length equals 17 residues. The ends lost 3 bases at V and 1 base at J; junction bases unmatched: 13. The germline gives CDR1 SQVTM, CDR2 ANQGSEA.